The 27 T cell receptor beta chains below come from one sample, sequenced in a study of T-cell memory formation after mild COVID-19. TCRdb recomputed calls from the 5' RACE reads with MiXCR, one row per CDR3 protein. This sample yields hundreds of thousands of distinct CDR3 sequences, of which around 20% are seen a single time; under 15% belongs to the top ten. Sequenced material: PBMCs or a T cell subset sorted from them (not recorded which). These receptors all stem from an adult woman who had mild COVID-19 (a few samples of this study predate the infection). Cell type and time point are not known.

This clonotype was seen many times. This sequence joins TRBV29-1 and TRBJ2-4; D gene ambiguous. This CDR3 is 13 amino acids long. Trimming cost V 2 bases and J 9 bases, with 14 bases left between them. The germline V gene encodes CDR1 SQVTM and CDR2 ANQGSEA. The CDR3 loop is CSVEMTPLGIQYF. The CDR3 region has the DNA TGCAGCGTTGAAATGACACCGTTGGGCATTCAGTACTTC.

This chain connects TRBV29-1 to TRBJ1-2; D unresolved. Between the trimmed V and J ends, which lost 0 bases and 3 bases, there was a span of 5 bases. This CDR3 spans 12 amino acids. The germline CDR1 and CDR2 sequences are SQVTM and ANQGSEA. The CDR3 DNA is TGCAGCGTTGAAGATGCCTACTATGGCTACACCTTC. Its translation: CSVEDAYYGYTF.

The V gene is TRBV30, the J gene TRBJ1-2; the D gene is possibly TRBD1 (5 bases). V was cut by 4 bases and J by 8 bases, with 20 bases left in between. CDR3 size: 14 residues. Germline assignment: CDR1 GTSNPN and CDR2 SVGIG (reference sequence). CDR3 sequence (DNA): TGTGCCTGGACCTTATCCCGGACAAGAAAGGGCTACACCTTC. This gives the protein CAWTLSRTRKGYTF.

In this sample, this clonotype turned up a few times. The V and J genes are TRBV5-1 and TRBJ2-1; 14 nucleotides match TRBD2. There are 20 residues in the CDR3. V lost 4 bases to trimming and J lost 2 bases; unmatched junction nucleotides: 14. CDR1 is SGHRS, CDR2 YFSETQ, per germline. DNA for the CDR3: TGCGCCAGCAGCAAAACTAGACTAGCGGGGGGGCCGACCGCCTACAATGAGCAGTTCTTC. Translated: CASSKTRLAGGPTAYNEQFF.

DNA of the CDR3: TGTGCCAGTACAGGGGTTGACAATGAGCAGTTCTTC. Translating gives CASTGVDNEQFF. The V call is TRBV19, the J call TRBJ2-1; perhaps TRBD1 as D (6 bases). This CDR3 has 12 amino acids. Between the trimmed V and J ends, which lost 7 bases and 5 bases, there was a span of 9 bases. Germline values: CDR1 LNHDA, CDR2 SQIVND (reference sequence).

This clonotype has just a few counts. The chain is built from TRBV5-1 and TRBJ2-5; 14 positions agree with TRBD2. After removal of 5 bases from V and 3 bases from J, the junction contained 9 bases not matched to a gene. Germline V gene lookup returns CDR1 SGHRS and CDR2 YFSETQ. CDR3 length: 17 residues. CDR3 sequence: CASRFIGLAGGKETQYF. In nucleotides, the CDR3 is TGCGCCAGCAGATTCATAGGACTAGCGGGAGGAAAAGAGACCCAGTACTTC. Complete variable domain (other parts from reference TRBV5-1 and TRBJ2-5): KAGVTQTPRYLIKTRGQQVTLSCSPISGHRSVSWYQQTPGQGLQFLFEYFSETQRNKGNFPGRFSGRQFSNSRSEMNVSTLELGDSALYLCASRFIGLAGGKETQYFGPGTRLLVL.

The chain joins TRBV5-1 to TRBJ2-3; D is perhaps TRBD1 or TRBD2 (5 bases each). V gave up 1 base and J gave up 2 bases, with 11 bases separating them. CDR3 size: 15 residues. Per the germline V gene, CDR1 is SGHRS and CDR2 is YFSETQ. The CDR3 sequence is CASSLRPGPTDTQYF. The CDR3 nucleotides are TGCGCCAGCAGCTTGCGTCCGGGGCCCACAGATACGCAGTATTTT. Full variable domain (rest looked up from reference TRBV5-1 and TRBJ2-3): KAGVTQTPRYLIKTRGQQVTLSCSPISGHRSVSWYQQTPGQGLQFLFEYFSETQRNKGNFPGRFSGRQFSNSRSEMNVSTLELGDSALYLCASSLRPGPTDTQYFGPGTRLTVL.

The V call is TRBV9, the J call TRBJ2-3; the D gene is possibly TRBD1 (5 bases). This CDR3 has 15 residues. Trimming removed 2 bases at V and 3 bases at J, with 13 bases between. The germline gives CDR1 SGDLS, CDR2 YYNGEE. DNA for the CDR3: TGTGCCAGCAGCGTCGGTTGGGGCGCGACAGATACGCAGTATTTT. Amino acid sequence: CASSVGWGATDTQYF.

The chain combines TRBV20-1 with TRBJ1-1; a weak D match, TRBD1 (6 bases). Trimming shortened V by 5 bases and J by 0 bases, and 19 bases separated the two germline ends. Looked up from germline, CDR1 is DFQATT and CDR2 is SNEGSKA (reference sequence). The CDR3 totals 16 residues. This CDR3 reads CSASDRPRILNTEAFF. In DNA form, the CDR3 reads TGCAGTGCTTCTGACAGGCCCAGGATCCTGAACACTGAAGCTTTCTTT.

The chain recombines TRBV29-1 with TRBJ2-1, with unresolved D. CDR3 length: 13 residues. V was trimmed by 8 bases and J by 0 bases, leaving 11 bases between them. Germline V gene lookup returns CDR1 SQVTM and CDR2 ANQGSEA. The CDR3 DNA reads TGCAGCTTGACCCGCAGCTCCTACAATGAGCAGTTCTTC. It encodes CSLTRSSYNEQFF.

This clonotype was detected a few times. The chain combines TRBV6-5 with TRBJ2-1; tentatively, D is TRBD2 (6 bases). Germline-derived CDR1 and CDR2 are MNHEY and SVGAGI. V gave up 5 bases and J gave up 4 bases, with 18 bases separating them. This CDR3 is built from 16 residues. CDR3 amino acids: CASSAGRGVLYNEQFF. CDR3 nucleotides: TGTGCCAGCAGTGCCGGGAGAGGAGTCCTTTACAATGAGCAGTTCTTC.

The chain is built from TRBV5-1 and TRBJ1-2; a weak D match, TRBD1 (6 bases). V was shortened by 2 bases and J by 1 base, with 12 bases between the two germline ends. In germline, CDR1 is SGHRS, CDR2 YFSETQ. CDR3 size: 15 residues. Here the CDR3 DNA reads TGCGCCAGCAGCTTTCAGGGGCGGGATAACTATGGCTACACCTTC. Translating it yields CASSFQGRDNYGYTF.

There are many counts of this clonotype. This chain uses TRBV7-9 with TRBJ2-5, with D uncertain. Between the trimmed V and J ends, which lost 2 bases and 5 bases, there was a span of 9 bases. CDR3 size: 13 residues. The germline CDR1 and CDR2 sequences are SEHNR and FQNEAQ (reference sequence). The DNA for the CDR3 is TGTGCCAGCAGCTTAAGGTTGGGGGAGACCCAGTACTTC. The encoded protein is CASSLRLGETQYF. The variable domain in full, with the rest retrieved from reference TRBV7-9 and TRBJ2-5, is DTGVSQNPRHKITKRGQNVTFRCDPISEHNRLYWYRQTLGQGPEFLTYFQNEAQLEKSRLLSDRFSAERPKGSFSTLEIQRTEQGDSAMYLCASSLRLGETQYFGPGTRLLVL.

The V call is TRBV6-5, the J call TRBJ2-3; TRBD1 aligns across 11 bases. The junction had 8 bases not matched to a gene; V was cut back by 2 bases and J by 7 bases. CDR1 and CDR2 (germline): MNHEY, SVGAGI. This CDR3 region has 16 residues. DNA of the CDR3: TGTGCCAGCAGTTACACCCGGACAGGGGGCAGATATACGCAGTATTTT. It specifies CASSYTRTGGRYTQYF.

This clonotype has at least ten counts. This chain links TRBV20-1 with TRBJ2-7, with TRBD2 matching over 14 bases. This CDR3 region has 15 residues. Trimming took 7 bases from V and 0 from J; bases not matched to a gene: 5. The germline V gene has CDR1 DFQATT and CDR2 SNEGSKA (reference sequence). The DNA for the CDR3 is TGCAGTGTTCGGACTAGCGGGGGGCCCTCCTACGAGCAGTACTTC. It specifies CSVRTSGGPSYEQYF.

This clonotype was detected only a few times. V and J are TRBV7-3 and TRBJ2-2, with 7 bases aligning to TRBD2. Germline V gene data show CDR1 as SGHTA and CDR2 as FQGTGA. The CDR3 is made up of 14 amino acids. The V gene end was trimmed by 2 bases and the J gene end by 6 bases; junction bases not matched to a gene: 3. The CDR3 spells CASSLAGEAGELFF. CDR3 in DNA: TGTGCCAGCAGCTTAGCGGGAGAGGCCGGGGAGCTGTTTTTT.

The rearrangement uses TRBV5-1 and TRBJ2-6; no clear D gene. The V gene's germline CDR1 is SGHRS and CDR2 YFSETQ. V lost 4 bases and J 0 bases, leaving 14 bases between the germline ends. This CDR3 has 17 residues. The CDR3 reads CASSIGTPNSGANVLTF. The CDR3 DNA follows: TGCGCCAGCAGCATAGGAACTCCCAACTCTGGGGCCAACGTCCTGACTTTC.

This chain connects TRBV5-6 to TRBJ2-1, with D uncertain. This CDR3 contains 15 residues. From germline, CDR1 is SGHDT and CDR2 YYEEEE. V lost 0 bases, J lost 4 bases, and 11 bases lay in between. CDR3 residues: CASSLGQSVYNEQFF. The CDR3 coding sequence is TGTGCCAGCAGCTTGGGGCAGTCCGTATACAATGAGCAGTTCTTC. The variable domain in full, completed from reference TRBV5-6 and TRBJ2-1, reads DAGVTQSPTHLIKTRGQQVTLRCSPKSGHDTVSWYQQALGQGPQFIFQYYEEEERQRGNFPDRFSGHQFPNYSSELNVNALLLGDSALYLCASSLGQSVYNEQFFGPGTRLTVL.

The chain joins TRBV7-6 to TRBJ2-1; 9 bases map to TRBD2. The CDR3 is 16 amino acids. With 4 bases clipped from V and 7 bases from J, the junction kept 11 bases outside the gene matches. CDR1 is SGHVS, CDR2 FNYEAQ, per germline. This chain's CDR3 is CASSSVAGDILNEQFF. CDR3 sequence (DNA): TGTGCCAGCAGCTCGGTAGCGGGAGATATCTTGAATGAGCAGTTCTTC.

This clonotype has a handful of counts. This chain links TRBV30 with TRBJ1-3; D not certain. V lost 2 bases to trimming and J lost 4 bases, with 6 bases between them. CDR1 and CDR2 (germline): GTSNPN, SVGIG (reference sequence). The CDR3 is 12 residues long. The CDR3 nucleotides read TGTGCCTGGAGTAGGCAGGGAAACACCATATATTTT. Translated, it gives CAWSRQGNTIYF.

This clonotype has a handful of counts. The CDR3 sequence is CASSLVQARNTIYF. The CDR3 nucleotides are TGTGCCAGCAGCTTAGTCCAGGCAAGAAACACCATATATTTT. This chain joins TRBV7-9 and TRBJ1-3; no definite D call. Germline CDR1 SEHNR, CDR2 FQNEAQ (reference sequence). Trimming left V 1 base short and J 5 bases short, with 9 bases between. The CDR3 runs to 14 residues.

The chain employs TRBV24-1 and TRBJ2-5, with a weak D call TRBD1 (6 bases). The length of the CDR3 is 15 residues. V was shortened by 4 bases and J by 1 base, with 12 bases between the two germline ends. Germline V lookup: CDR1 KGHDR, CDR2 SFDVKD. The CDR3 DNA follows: TGTGCCACCAGTGAGCGAACAGGGCTCCAAGAGACCCAGTACTTC. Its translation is CATSERTGLQETQYF.

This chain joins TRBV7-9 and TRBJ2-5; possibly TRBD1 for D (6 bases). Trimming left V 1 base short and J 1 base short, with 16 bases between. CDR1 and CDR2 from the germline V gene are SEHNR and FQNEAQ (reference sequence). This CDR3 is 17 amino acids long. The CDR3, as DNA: TGTGCCAGCAGCTTAGTGTTAATAGGACAGAGCCAAGAGACCCAGTACTTC. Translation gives CASSLVLIGQSQETQYF.

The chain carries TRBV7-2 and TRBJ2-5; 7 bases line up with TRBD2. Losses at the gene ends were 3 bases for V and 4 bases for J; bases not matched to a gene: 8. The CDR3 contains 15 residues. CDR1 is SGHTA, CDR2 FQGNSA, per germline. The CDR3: CASSLLAAIGETQYF. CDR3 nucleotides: TGTGCCAGCAGCTTGCTAGCGGCGATTGGAGAGACCCAGTACTTC.

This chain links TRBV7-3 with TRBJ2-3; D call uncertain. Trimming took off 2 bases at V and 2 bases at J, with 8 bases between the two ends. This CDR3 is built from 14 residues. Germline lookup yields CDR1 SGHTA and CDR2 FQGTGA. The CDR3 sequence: CASSLVRTTDTQYF. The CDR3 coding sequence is TGTGCCAGCAGCTTAGTCAGAACCACAGATACGCAGTATTTT.

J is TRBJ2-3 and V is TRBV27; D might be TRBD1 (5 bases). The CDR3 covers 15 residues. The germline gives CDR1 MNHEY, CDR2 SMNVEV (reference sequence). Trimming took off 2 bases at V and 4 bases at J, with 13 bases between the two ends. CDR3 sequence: CASSLVTGHPDTQYF. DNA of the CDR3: TGTGCCAGCAGTTTAGTAACAGGCCATCCAGATACGCAGTATTTT.

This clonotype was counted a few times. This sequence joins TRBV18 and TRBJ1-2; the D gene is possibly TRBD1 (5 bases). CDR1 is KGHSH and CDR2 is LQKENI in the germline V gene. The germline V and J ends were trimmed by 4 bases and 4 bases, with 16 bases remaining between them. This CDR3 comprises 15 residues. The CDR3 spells CASSQGQDRFYGYTF. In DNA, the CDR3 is TGTGCCAGCTCACAAGGACAAGACAGATTCTATGGCTACACCTTC. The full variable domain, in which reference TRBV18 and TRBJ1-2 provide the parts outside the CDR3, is NAGVMQNPRHLVRRRGQEARLRCSPMKGHSHVYWYRQLPEEGLKFMVYLQKENIIDESGMPKERFSAEFPKEGPSILRIQQVVRGDSAAYFCASSQGQDRFYGYTFGSGTRLTVV.